This T cell receptor (beta chain) comes out of a study of T cell repertoires in cytomegalovirus infection. Study overall: Indications of both CMV infection and matching HLA type were provided by public TCR beta signatures. Study-level results: Totalled public TCR beta family frequency picked out people who carried CMV plus the relevant HLA. Clonotype analysis showed dominance of the ex vivo response by HLA-C-restricted CMV-specific TCR beta clonotypes.

As regards this clonotype: What it binds is unknown.

V lost 6 bases to trimming and J lost 7 bases, with 21 bases between them. This CDR3 region has 15 residues. Germline CDR1 and CDR2: SGHTA and FQGNSA. TCRdb reprocessed the reads via MiXCR and lists one record per CDR3 protein. The sample holds around 530,000 distinct CDR3 sequences, roughly 29% seen once. Sequences were obtained from PBMCs. The clonotype was recovered from a human donor in good health (CMV status not recorded). Some clones in this sample may be carry-over from other donors' samples. This chain connects TRBV7-2 to TRBJ1-2, with a weak D call TRBD1 (5 bases). This CDR3 reads CASREAGRDLRGYTF. CDR3 nucleotides: TGTGCCAGCAGGGAGGCGGGCAGGGACTTACGTGGCTACACCTTC.